This T cell receptor (beta chain) was retrieved from a study of CD8 T cells in ankylosing spondylitis. Study-level findings and limits: Earlier studies detected some motif variants in reactive arthritis synovial fluid and blood. The disease-linked clones had a CD8+ phenotype and low blood frequencies. Blood of patients with ankylosing spondylitis appeared to be characterized by a TCR beta motif of several highly homologous variants. Significant enrichment of disease-linked clones was reported in matched ankylosing spondylitis synovial fluid.

Quantitative 5'-RACE was performed with molecular barcodes, and it yielded the TCR beta libraries. TCRdb re-analysed the 5' RACE reads in MiXCR, keeping a single row per CDR3 protein. The sample gives about 400,000 distinct CDR3 sequences, approximately 20% of which show up once; approximately 16% is in the top ten. This clonotype was counted many times. Its antigen is not identified. The CDR3 spans 13 residues. Trimming at V came to 5 bases and at J to 6 bases, leaving 7 bases not matched to a gene. CDR1 is DFQATT and CDR2 is SNEGSKA in the germline V gene (reference sequence). The material sequenced was blood, either unsorted or a sorted T cell fraction (not recorded which). The V gene is TRBV20-1, the J gene TRBJ2-4; 7 nucleotides match TRBD1. The sequence was obtained from a male donor with ankylosing spondylitis. CDR3 in DNA: TGCAGTGCTTCTGGACAGGATCGAAACATTCAGTACTTC. Protein sequence: CSASGQDRNIQYF.